This T cell receptor (beta chain) was recovered during a study of blood T cell repertoires in COVID-19. As originally analysed: Estimation of nucleated cell counts was performed using reference gene primer amplification. Libraries were prepared by immunoSEQ multiplex PCR; TCRdb keeps only in-frame clonotypes and omits some of them. The DNA gave D and trimming, while V, J and clone size come from that table. The sample has a few hundred thousand clones; just over 85% are singletons. A note on this clone: Other DNA sequences from this sample encode an identical CDR3 as well.

V lost 0 bases, J lost 3 bases, and 7 bases lay in between. CDR1 is MNHEY and CDR2 is SVGAGI in the germline V gene. This CDR3 comprises 14 residues. Sample: peripheral blood. V and J are TRBV6-5 and TRBJ2-3; perhaps TRBD2 as D (5 bases). This receptor was identified in a man older than 75 with acute or convalescent COVID-19. CDR3 loop: CASSYSGETDTQYF. CDR3 in DNA: TGTGCCAGCAGTTACTCCGGGGAGACAGATACGCAGTATTTT.